Listed here are 19 T cell receptor beta chains from one sample, sequenced in a study of OX40 agonist ivuxolimab in advanced cancers. The assay was immunoSEQ multiplex PCR, and TCRdb's table has in-frame clones only and misses some. Here the sample spans roughly 75,000 clones, about 86% being singletons. Sequencing was performed on CD4+ or CD8+ T cells sorted from blood, taken in a trial of the OX40 agonist ivuxolimab. The source of these receptors is an adult with an advanced solid tumor such as melanoma, head and neck, liver or kidney cancer.

This clone has only one observation. The chain links TRBV4-1 to TRBJ1-3; D gene ambiguous. The germline CDR1 and CDR2 sequences are MGHRA and YSYEKL. The CDR3 extends over 19 amino acids. V lost 1 base and J lost 0, with 19 bases in between. CDR3 loop: CASSQGRGHSRDSGNTIYF. The CDR3 coding sequence is TGCGCCAGCAGCCAAGGTAGAGGGCACTCTAGAGACTCTGGAAACACCATATATTTT.

The chain recombines TRBV19 with TRBJ2-1, with TRBD1 matching 8 bases. The V gene end was trimmed by 5 bases and the J gene end by 1 base; junction bases not matched to a gene: 7. CDR1 is LNHDA and CDR2 is SQIVND in the germline V gene (reference sequence). The CDR3 consists of 16 residues. CDR3 sequence: CASSESTGGSYNEQFF. CDR3 DNA sequence: TGTGCCAGTAGTGAAAGCACAGGGGGGTCCTACAATGAGCAGTTCTTC.

V and J are TRBV7-2 and TRBJ2-7; 7 bases align to TRBD2. Germline values: CDR1 SGHTA, CDR2 FQGNSA. The length of the CDR3 is 15 residues. Unmatched junction bases numbered 9, after V lost 1 base and J lost 6 bases. The CDR3 region has the DNA TGTGCCAGCAGCTTAGTATGGGGCGGGGGAGGCGAGCAGTACTTC. Its translation: CASSLVWGGGGEQYF.

The chain links TRBV6-5 to TRBJ2-7, with D maybe TRBD1 (5 bases). Germline V CDR1 and CDR2: MNHEY, SVGAGI. The CDR3 runs to 13 residues. Trimming cost V 2 bases and J 6 bases, with 11 bases left between them. CDR3 DNA: TGTGCCAGCAGTTACCAGGGAAGGTCCGAGCAGTACTTC. Encoded protein: CASSYQGRSEQYF.

The chain employs TRBV5-8 and TRBJ2-1; 9 bases match TRBD2. This CDR3 comprises 18 residues. The V segment lost 0 bases and the J segment 3 bases; nucleotides outside the gene matches: 10. Germline lookup yields CDR1 SGHTS and CDR2 YDEGEE. The CDR3 sequence: CASSLGPLAGNYYNEQFF. CDR3 DNA: TGTGCCAGCAGCTTGGGGCCTCTAGCGGGGAACTACTACAATGAGCAGTTCTTC.

The gene calls are TRBV6-1 and TRBJ1-2, with 7 positions matching TRBD1. With 5 bases clipped from V and 4 bases from J, the junction kept 4 bases outside the gene matches. The CDR3 loop spans 13 amino acids. Germline assignment: CDR1 MNHNS and CDR2 SASEGT. CDR3 residues: CASSTGQVYGYTF. The CDR3, as DNA: TGTGCCAGCAGTACCGGACAGGTCTATGGCTACACCTTC.

This clone was detected once. V and J are TRBV18 and TRBJ2-6; D is possibly TRBD1 (6 bases). CDR3 length: 17 amino acids. Looked up from germline, CDR1 is KGHSH and CDR2 is LQKENI. The V end was cut by 3 bases, the J end by 5 bases, with 17 bases between. DNA of the CDR3: TGTGCCAGCTCACCTACCCAGGGGACCTCCCGGGCCAACGTCCTGACTTTC. Protein: CASSPTQGTSRANVLTF.

This sequence joins TRBV11-2 and TRBJ2-1, with 9 nucleotides matching TRBD2. V gave up 4 bases and J gave up 16 bases; unmatched junction bases: 8. Germline lookup yields CDR1 SGHAT and CDR2 FQNNGV. The CDR3 has 12 residues. CDR3 nucleotides: TGTGCCAGCAGCTCCGAATGGACTAGCGAATTCTTC. It codes for CASSSEWTSEFF.

The rearrangement uses TRBV5-5 and TRBJ2-7; TRBD2 is a possible D gene (6 bases). Germline lookup yields CDR1 SGHKS and CDR2 YYEKEE (reference sequence). This CDR3 has 15 residues. V lost 4 bases, J lost 0 bases, and 14 bases lay in between. CDR3 sequence reads: CASSGRDWHSYEQYF. The DNA of the CDR3 is TGTGCCAGCAGCGGCCGGGACTGGCACTCCTACGAGCAGTACTTC.

The sample holds one count of this clone. The chain has TRBV4-3 and TRBJ2-1; no definite D call. The CDR3 is 14 residues long. CDR1 is LGHNA and CDR2 is YSLEER in the germline V gene. Trimming stripped 4 bases from V and 5 bases from J, with 12 bases between. The DNA for the CDR3 is TGCGCCAGCAGCCCCGGGTTGGTCAACAATGAGCAGTTCTTC. It translates to CASSPGLVNNEQFF.

This rearrangement joins TRBV11-3 to TRBJ2-7; possibly TRBD1 for D (5 bases). Trimming left V 3 bases short and J 0 bases short, with 6 bases between. The germline gives CDR1 SGHNT, CDR2 YENEEA. The CDR3 loop spans 13 amino acids. In nucleotides, the CDR3 is TGTGCCAGCAGCTTCCAGGGCTCCTACGAGCAGTACTTC. It translates to CASSFQGSYEQYF.

The chain links TRBV7-3 to TRBJ2-7, with 9 bases matching TRBD1. The CDR3 runs to 19 residues. The germline V gene encodes CDR1 SGHTA and CDR2 FQGTGA. V gave up 2 bases and J gave up 3 bases; unmatched junction bases: 17. This chain's CDR3 is CASSLRRANRGLRFYEQYF. CDR3 sequence (DNA): TGTGCCAGCAGCTTACGGCGGGCAAACAGGGGGCTTCGATTCTACGAGCAGTACTTC.

The V call is TRBV9, the J call TRBJ1-2; D uncertain. Between the trimmed V and J ends, which lost 0 bases and 1 base, there was a span of 10 bases. Germline V CDR1 and CDR2: SGDLS, YYNGEE. This CDR3 comprises 15 residues. DNA for the CDR3: TGTGCCAGCAGCGTAGTAGGCAGCCTTAACTATGGCTACACCTTC. The encoded protein is CASSVVGSLNYGYTF.

The rearrangement uses TRBV29-1 and TRBJ1-2; TRBD1 agrees at 7 bases. The CDR3 length is 14 residues. Germline lookup yields CDR1 SQVTM and CDR2 ANQGSEA. Trimming cost V 2 bases and J 5 bases; bases outside gene matches: 8. The DNA for the CDR3 is TGCAGCGTTGAATTAGGGACAGACCATTATGGCTACACCTTC. Protein sequence: CSVELGTDHYGYTF. The whole variable domain, remainder taken from reference TRBV29-1 and TRBJ1-2, is SAVISQKPSRDICQRGTSLTIQCQVDSQVTMMFWYRQQPGQSLTLIATANQGSEATYESGFVIDKFPISRPNLTFSTLTVSNMSPEDSSIYLCSVELGTDHYGYTFGSGTRLTVV.

This rearrangement joins TRBV4-1 to TRBJ2-3, with D perhaps TRBD1 (6 bases). Germline values: CDR1 MGHRA, CDR2 YSYEKL. V lost 3 bases to trimming and J lost 3 bases, with 16 bases between them. The CDR3 has 16 amino acids. In DNA, the CDR3 is TGCGCCAGCAGCCAGCCCCGACAGGCCTCTACAGATACGCAGTATTTT. Amino acid sequence: CASSQPRQASTDTQYF.

The V and J genes are TRBV11-3 and TRBJ2-3, with a tentative D call TRBD2 (5 bases). V dropped 5 bases and J dropped 8 bases, with 20 bases sitting between them. The CDR3 is made up of 15 amino acids. Germline lookup yields CDR1 SGHNT and CDR2 YENEEA. CDR3 sequence reads: CASSVDFLVTATQYF. The DNA for the CDR3 is TGTGCCAGCAGCGTGGACTTCCTGGTGACTGCTACGCAGTATTTT.

The chain is built from TRBV5-5 and TRBJ1-1, with D hard to call. The CDR3 loop spans 12 amino acids. Trimming took off 2 bases at V and 6 bases at J, with 8 bases between the two ends. Germline CDR1 is SGHKS and CDR2 is YYEKEE (reference sequence). CDR3 DNA: TGTGCCAGCAGCTTAGAGAAGGCTGAAGCTTTCTTT. Its protein product is CASSLEKAEAFF.

The rearrangement joins TRBV6-5 to TRBJ1-2; D remains unclear. Deletions cut 5 bases from V and 4 bases from J, with 17 bases between. The length of the CDR3 is 15 residues. Looked up from germline, CDR1 is MNHEY and CDR2 is SVGAGI. The CDR3 loop reads CASSPSGVESYGYTF. CDR3 nucleotides: TGTGCCAGCAGTCCCTCCGGGGTAGAGAGCTATGGCTACACCTTC.

In its sample, this clone was seen once. DNA of the CDR3: TGTGCCATCAGAGGCTTGTCCTACAATGAGCAGTTCTTC. As protein: CAIRGLSYNEQFF. This rearrangement joins TRBV10-3 to TRBJ2-1; no clear D. Per germline, CDR1 ENHRY and CDR2 SYGVKD. The CDR3 loop spans 13 amino acids. V gave up 6 bases and J gave up 1 base, with 7 bases separating them.